Presented here are 6 T cell receptor beta chains from one specimen sequenced in a study of blood T cell repertoires in COVID-19. Clones were read by immunoSEQ multiplex PCR, and TCRdb kept only the in-frame ones, dropping some. The profile shows about 270,000 clones, about nine tenths of them singletons. Source material: peripheral blood. Source of these receptors: a middle-aged man with active or convalescent COVID-19.

To note about this clone: Within the sample, other DNA sequences also encode this same CDR3. V is TRBV6-5 and J is TRBJ1-5, with TRBD1 as a possible D gene (6 bases). Trimming removed 5 bases from V and 1 base from J, with 9 bases in between. In germline, CDR1 is MNHEY, CDR2 SVGAGI. The CDR3 sequence is 14 residues long. Here the CDR3 DNA reads TGTGCCAGCAGTCTTGGACAGAGCAATCAGCCCCAGCATTTT. This sequence encodes CASSLGQSNQPQHF.

V and J are TRBV19 and TRBJ1-5, with 11 nucleotides matching TRBD1. This CDR3 is 17 amino acids long. In germline, CDR1 is LNHDA, CDR2 SQIVND (reference sequence). The V segment lost 6 bases and the J segment 0 bases; nucleotides outside the gene matches: 7. CDR3 sequence: CASRRDRGGYSNQPQHF. CDR3 sequence (DNA): TGTGCCAGTAGGCGGGACAGGGGGGGGTATAGCAATCAGCCCCAGCATTTT.

The CDR3 DNA is TGCGCCAGCAGCTTAAACTCCGGGACAGGGTCCCAGTATTTT. Translation gives CASSLNSGTGSQYF. V is TRBV5-1 and J is TRBJ2-3, with TRBD1 matching over 9 bases. Germline V gene sequence: CDR1 SGHRS, CDR2 YFSETQ. The CDR3 loop spans 14 amino acids. After removal of 2 bases from V and 12 bases from J, the junction contained 10 bases not matched to a gene.

This clone was observed a single time. The V call is TRBV5-1, the J call TRBJ2-5, with 7 nucleotides matching TRBD2. Germline V CDR1 and CDR2: SGHRS, YFSETQ. Trimming took 7 bases from V and 4 from J; bases not matched to a gene: 10. The CDR3 loop spans 14 amino acids. The CDR3 loop is CASRREVLSETQYF. The CDR3 DNA reads TGCGCCAGCCGCCGGGAGGTTCTATCAGAGACCCAGTACTTC.

The rearrangement joins TRBV20-1 to TRBJ1-2; 11 nucleotides align to TRBD1. V lost 3 bases to trimming and J lost 3 bases; unmatched junction nucleotides: 6. Germline V gene lookup returns CDR1 DFQATT and CDR2 SNEGSKA (reference sequence). The CDR3 sequence is 15 residues long. The CDR3 reads CSASRGQGVDYGYTF. CDR3 bases: TGCAGTGCTAGTCGGGGACAGGGGGTGGACTATGGCTACACCTTC.

The gene calls are TRBV19 and TRBJ2-3; TRBD2 agrees at 9 bases. Germline CDR1 LNHDA, CDR2 SQIVND (reference sequence). The CDR3 has 16 residues. The V segment lost 3 bases and the J segment 3 bases; nucleotides outside the gene matches: 7. CDR3 amino acids: CASSILAGTGTDTQYF. In nucleotides, the CDR3 is TGTGCCAGTAGTATTCTAGCGGGAACGGGAACAGATACGCAGTATTTT.